Only a few counts were recorded for the clone carrying this T cell receptor beta chain. The CDR3 totals 19 residues. CDR1 is ENHRY, CDR2 SYGVKD, per germline. The V and J ends lost 2 bases and 4 bases, in that order; junction bases with no gene match: 15. The entry originates in a study of early T cells in non-severe SARS-CoV-2 infection. TCRdb called the 5' RACE reads again in MiXCR, with one record for every CDR3 protein. The data hold tens of thousands of distinct CDR3 sequences, with 4% observed a single time. The chain uses TRBV10-3 and TRBJ2-2; 8 bases fit TRBD2. The sequencing sample was made of whole blood. This TCR was sampled from an adult who was a healthcare worker with PCR-confirmed SARS-CoV-2 infection or an uninfected control (not recorded which). The CDR3 loop is CAISEELAGGRRVTGELFF. Here the CDR3 DNA reads TGTGCCATCAGTGAGGAACTCGCGGGAGGCCGTCGTGTCACCGGGGAGCTGTTTTTT.